This T cell receptor (beta chain) was identified during a study of shared clonotypes between healthy human individuals. The CDR3 spans 15 residues. Germline CDR1 and CDR2: SGHRS and YFSETQ. V lost 2 bases to trimming and J lost 4 bases, with 16 bases between them. Assay: immunoSEQ multiplex PCR; the TCRdb copy retains only in-frame clones and omits some. This sample has roughly 1,100,000 clones; approximately 70% occur once, and the top ten carry approximately 1.5%. The chain is built from TRBV5-1 and TRBJ2-7; D is possibly TRBD1 or TRBD2 (7 bases each). This clonotype was obtained from a man aged 18 to 29 in good health. The sequencing input was memory CD4+ T cells sorted from blood. Subset in this sample: CD45RA-negative fraction. CDR3 sequence (DNA): TGCGCCAGCAGCTTAAGGGGAGGGGGCGGATACGAGCAGTACTTC. It yields the protein CASSLRGGGGYEQYF.